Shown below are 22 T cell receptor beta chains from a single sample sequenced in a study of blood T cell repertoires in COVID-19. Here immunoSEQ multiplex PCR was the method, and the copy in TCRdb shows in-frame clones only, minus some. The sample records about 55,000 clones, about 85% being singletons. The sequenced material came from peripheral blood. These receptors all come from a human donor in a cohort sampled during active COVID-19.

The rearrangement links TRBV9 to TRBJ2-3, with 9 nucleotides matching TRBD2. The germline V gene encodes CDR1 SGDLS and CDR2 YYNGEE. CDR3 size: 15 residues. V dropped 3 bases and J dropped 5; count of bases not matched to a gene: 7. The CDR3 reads CASSGTSVPGDTQYF. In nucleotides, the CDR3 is TGTGCCAGCAGCGGGACTAGCGTCCCCGGAGATACGCAGTATTTT.

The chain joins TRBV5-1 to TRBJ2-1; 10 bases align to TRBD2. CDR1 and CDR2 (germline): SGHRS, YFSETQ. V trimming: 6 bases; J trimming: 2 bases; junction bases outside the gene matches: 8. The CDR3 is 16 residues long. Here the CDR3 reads CASTVLAGKAYNEQFF. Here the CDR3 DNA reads TGCGCCAGCACCGTACTAGCGGGAAAGGCCTACAATGAGCAGTTCTTC.

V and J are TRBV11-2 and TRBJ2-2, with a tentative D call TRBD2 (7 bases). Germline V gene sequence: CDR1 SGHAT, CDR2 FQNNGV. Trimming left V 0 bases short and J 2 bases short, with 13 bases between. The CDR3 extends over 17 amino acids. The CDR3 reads CASSLEGGGINTGELFF. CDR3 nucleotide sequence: TGTGCCAGCAGCTTAGAAGGGGGAGGGATTAACACCGGGGAGCTGTTTTTT.

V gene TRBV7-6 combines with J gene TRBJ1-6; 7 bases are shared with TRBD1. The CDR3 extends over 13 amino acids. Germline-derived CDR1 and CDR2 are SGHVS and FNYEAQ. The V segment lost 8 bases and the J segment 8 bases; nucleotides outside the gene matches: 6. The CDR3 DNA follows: TGTGCCAGCGGGAGACAGGGTGATTCACCCCTCCACTTT. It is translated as CASGRQGDSPLHF.

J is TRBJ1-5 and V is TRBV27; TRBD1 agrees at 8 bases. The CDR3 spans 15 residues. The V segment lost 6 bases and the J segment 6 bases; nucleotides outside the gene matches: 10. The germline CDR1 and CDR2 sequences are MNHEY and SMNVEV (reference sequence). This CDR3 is CASSKHTGGGQPQHF. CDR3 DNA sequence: TGTGCCAGCAGCAAACACACAGGGGGGGGTCAGCCCCAGCATTTT.

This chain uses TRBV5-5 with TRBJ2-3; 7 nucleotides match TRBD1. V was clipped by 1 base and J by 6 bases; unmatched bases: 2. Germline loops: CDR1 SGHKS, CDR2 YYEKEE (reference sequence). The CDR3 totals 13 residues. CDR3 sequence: CASSLTRGDTQYF. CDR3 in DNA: TGTGCCAGCAGCTTGACCAGGGGGGATACGCAGTATTTT. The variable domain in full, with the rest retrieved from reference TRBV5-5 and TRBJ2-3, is DAGVTQSPTHLIKTRGQQVTLRCSPISGHKSVSWYQQVLGQGPQFIFQYYEKEERGRGNFPDRFSARQFPNYSSELNVNALLLGDSALYLCASSLTRGDTQYFGPGTRLTVL.

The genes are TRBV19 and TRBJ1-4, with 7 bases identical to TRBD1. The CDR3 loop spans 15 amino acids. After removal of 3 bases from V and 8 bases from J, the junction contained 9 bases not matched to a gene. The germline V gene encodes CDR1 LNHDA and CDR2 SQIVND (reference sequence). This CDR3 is CASSMERGGGEKLFF. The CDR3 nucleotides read TGTGCCAGTAGTATGGAGAGAGGGGGCGGCGAAAAACTGTTTTTT.

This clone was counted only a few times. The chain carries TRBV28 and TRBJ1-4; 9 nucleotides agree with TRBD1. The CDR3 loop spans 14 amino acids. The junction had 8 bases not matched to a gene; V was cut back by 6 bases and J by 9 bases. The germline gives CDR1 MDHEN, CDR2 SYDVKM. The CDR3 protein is CASRLPGTGKKLFF. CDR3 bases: TGTGCCAGCAGACTCCCCGGGACAGGGAAAAAACTGTTTTTT. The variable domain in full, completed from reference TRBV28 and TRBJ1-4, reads DVKVTQSSRYLVKRTGEKVFLECVQDMDHENMFWYRQDPGLGLRLIYFSYDVKMKEKGDIPEGYSVSREKKERFSLILESASTNQTSMYLCASRLPGTGKKLFFGSGTQLSVL.

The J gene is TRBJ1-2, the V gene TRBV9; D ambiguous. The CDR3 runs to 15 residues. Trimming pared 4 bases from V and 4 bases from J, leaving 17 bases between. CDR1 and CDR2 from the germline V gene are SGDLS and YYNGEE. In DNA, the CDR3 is TGTGCCAGCAGCTCGACCGACCACCCGGGCTATGGCTACACCTTC. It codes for CASSSTDHPGYGYTF.

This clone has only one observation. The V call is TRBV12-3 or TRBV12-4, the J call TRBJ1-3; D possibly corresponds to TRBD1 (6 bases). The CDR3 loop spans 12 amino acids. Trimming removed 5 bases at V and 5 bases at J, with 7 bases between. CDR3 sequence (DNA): TGTGCCAGCAGTGGGACAAGAAACACCATATATTTT. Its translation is CASSGTRNTIYF.

CDR3: CASSQGSGLGFDEQYF. CDR3 nucleotides: TGTGCCAGCAGCCAGGGCTCGGGACTAGGGTTTGACGAGCAGTACTTC. This chain uses TRBV4-2 with TRBJ2-7; 8 bases are a match to TRBD2. Germline V gene sequence: CDR1 LGHNA, CDR2 YNFKEQ. The CDR3 consists of 16 residues. The V and J ends lost 3 bases and 5 bases, in that order; junction bases with no gene match: 12.

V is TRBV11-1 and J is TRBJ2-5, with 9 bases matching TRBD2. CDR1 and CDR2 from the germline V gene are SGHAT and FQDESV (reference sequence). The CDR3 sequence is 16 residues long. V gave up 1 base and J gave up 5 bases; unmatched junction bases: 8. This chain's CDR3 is CASSLGGGGARETQYF. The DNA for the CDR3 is TGTGCCAGCAGCTTAGGAGGCGGGGGGGCTCGCGAGACCCAGTACTTC. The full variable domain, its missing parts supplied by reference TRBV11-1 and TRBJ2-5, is EAEVAQSPRYKITEKSQAVAFWCDPISGHATLYWYRQILGQGPELLVQFQDESVVDDSQLPKDRFSAERLKGVDSTLKIQPAELGDSAMYLCASSLGGGGARETQYFGPGTRLLVL.

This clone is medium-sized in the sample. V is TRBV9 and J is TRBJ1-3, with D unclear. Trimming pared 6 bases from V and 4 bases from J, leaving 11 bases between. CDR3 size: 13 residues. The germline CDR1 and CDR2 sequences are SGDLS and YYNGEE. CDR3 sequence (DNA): TGTGCCAGCAAGCCGGGTGCGGGAAACACCATATATTTT. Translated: CASKPGAGNTIYF.

CDR3 protein: CASSLVDRNSPLHF. DNA for the CDR3: TGTGCCAGCAGTTTGGTGGACAGGAATTCACCCCTCCACTTT. The gene calls are TRBV27 and TRBJ1-6, with TRBD1 matching over 7 bases. Germline V CDR1 and CDR2: MNHEY, SMNVEV (reference sequence). After removal of 3 bases from V and 7 bases from J, the junction contained 3 bases not matched to a gene. The CDR3 covers 14 residues.

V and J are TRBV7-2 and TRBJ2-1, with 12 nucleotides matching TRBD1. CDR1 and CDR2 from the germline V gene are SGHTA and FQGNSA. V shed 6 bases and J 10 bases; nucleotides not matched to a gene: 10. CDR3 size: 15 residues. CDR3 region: CASRSTGTGGGEQFF. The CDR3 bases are TGTGCCAGCAGATCCACCGGGACAGGGGGCGGGGAGCAGTTCTTC.

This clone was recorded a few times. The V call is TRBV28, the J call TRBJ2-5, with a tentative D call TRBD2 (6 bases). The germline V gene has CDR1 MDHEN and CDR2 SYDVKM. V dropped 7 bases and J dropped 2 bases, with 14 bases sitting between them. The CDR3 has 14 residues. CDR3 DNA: TGTGCCAGCACCCGCGGGGACGGACAAGAGACCCAGTACTTC. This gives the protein CASTRGDGQETQYF.

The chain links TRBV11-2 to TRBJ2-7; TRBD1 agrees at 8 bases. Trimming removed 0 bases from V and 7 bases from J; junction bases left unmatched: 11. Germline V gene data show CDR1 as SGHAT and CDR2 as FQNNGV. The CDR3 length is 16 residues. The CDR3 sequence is CASSLEARQGIGEQYF. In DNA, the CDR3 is TGTGCCAGCAGCTTAGAAGCGAGACAGGGGATAGGGGAGCAGTACTTC.

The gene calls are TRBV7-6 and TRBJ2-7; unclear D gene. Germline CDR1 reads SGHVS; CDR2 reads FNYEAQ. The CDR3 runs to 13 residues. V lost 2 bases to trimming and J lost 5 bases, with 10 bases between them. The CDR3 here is CASSLRVSDEQYF. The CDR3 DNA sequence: TGTGCCAGCAGCTTACGGGTTTCGGACGAGCAGTACTTC. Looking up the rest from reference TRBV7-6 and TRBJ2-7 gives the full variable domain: GAGVSQSPRYKVTKRGQDVALRCDPISGHVSLYWYRQALGQGPEFLTYFNYEAQQDKSGLPNDRFSAERPEGSISTLTIQRTEQRDSAMYRCASSLRVSDEQYFGPGTRLTVT.

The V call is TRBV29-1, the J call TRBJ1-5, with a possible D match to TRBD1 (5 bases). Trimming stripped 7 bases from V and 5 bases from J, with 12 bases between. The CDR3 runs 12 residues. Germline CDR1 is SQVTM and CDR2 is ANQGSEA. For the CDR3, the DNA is TGCAGCGCCCGACGGGGGGATCAGCCCCAGCATTTT. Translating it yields CSARRGDQPQHF.

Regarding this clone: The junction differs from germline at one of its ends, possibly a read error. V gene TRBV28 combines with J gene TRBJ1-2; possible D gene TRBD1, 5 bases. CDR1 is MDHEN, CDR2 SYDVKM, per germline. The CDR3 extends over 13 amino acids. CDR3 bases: TGTGCCAGCAGTCCCCAGACAGACGGCGTCCCCCACTTC. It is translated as CASSPQTDGVPHF.

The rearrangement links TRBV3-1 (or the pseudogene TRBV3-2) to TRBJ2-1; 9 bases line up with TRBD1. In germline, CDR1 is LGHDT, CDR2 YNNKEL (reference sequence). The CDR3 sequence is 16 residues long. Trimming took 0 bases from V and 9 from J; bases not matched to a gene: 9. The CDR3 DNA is TGTGCCAGCAGCCAAGATCTGGGGACAGGGTTAGCTGAGCAGTTCTTC. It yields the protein CASSQDLGTGLAEQFF.

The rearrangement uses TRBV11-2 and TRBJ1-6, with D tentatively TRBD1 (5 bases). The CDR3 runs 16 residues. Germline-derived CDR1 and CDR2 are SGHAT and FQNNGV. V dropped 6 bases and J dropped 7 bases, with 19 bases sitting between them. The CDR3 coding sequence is TGTGCCAGCAGACACGCGGGGCGTATGAGGAATTCACCCCTCCACTTT. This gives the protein CASRHAGRMRNSPLHF.